These 14 T cell receptor beta chains originate from one sample sequenced in a study of T cell repertoires in cytomegalovirus infection. TCRdb re-derived calls from the reads in MiXCR, one entry per CDR3 protein. The sample contains 200,000 to 300,000 distinct CDR3 sequences, less than 9.5% of which appear only once. Sequenced input: PBMCs. The receptors were sampled from a human donor in good health (CMV status not recorded). Some clones in this sample may be carry-over from other donors' samples.

This clonotype was recorded many times. The chain recombines TRBV19 with TRBJ2-7, with no clear D. Between the trimmed V and J ends, which lost 4 bases and 3 bases, there was a span of 13 bases. This CDR3 has 14 amino acids. The germline V gene encodes CDR1 LNHDA and CDR2 SQIVND (reference sequence). CDR3 protein: CASSTGPSFYEQYF. In nucleotides, the CDR3 is TGTGCCAGTAGTACGGGTCCCTCTTTCTACGAGCAGTACTTC.

This clonotype has more than one count but fewer than ten. The CDR3 DNA sequence: TGTGCCAGCAGTTTACCGCCCCAGGCCGGCGAACGCAATCAGCCCCAGCATTTT. Protein: CASSLPPQAGERNQPQHF. The chain links TRBV27 to TRBJ1-5, with D unclear. This CDR3 has 18 amino acids. The germline CDR1 and CDR2 sequences are MNHEY and SMNVEV (reference sequence). V lost 2 bases, J lost 2 bases, and 19 bases lay in between.

The sample holds many counts of this clonotype. This sequence joins TRBV7-2 and TRBJ2-1, with D perhaps matching TRBD2 (6 bases). Germline CDR1 is SGHTA and CDR2 is FQGNSA. The CDR3 length is 15 residues. V lost 3 bases and J 4 bases, leaving 13 bases between the germline ends. CDR3 DNA: TGTGCCAGCAGCTTCCGGGACTCGGGGTACAATGAGCAGTTCTTC. Translation gives CASSFRDSGYNEQFF.

This clonotype was observed at least ten times. The chain combines TRBV2 with TRBJ2-2; D might be TRBD1 or TRBD2, each matching 5 bases. The germline gives CDR1 SNHLY, CDR2 FYNNEI. The CDR3 length is 16 residues. Trimming cost V 5 bases and J 5 bases, with 18 bases left between them. The CDR3 coding sequence is TGTGCCAGCAGTCCCCGGGGACCTGGAGGTACCGGGGAGCTGTTTTTT. Protein sequence: CASSPRGPGGTGELFF.

This clonotype was detected ten times or more. The V call is TRBV7-2, the J call TRBJ1-4, with D unresolved. V lost 1 base and J 8 bases, leaving 11 bases between the germline ends. Per germline, CDR1 SGHTA and CDR2 FQGNSA. This CDR3 is built from 14 residues. The CDR3: CASSLGAQGEKLFF. CDR3 sequence (DNA): TGTGCCAGCAGCTTAGGGGCGCAAGGGGAAAAACTGTTTTTT.

This clonotype has a count of ten or more. The J gene is TRBJ1-5, the V gene TRBV9; D possibly corresponds to TRBD1 (6 bases). CDR3 size: 15 residues. V lost 2 bases and J 6 bases, leaving 15 bases between the germline ends. The germline gives CDR1 SGDLS, CDR2 YYNGEE. The CDR3 sequence is CASSVSGGEIQPQHF. DNA for the CDR3: TGTGCCAGCAGCGTCTCGGGGGGCGAAATTCAGCCCCAGCATTTT.

CDR3 in amino acids: CAISAEGVGEKLFF. The CDR3 DNA reads TGTGCCATCAGTGCGGAGGGGGTCGGTGAAAAACTGTTTTTT. The rearrangement joins TRBV10-3 to TRBJ1-4; tentative D call: TRBD1 (6 bases). Trimming removed 4 bases from V and 7 bases from J, with 13 bases in between. Germline CDR1 reads ENHRY; CDR2 reads SYGVKD. This CDR3 is 14 amino acids long.

The chain joins TRBV10-3 to TRBJ1-6, with 8 bases that match TRBD1. CDR3 length: 14 residues. Per germline, CDR1 ENHRY and CDR2 SYGVKD. The V and J ends lost 7 bases and 7 bases, in that order; junction bases with no gene match: 6. The CDR3 DNA reads TGTGCCATCAAGGCAGGGGGCGAAAATTCACCCCTCCACTTT. Translated, it gives CAIKAGGENSPLHF.

This clonotype was observed a few times. The rearrangement uses TRBV4-2 and TRBJ1-2; perhaps TRBD1 as D (5 bases). V shed 6 bases and J shed 7 bases, with 15 bases lying between them. Germline V lookup: CDR1 LGHNA, CDR2 YNFKEQ. The CDR3 spans 13 residues. The chain's CDR3 is CASSQRGAGGYTF. In nucleotides, the CDR3 is TGTGCCAGCAGTCAACGTGGGGCTGGTGGCTACACCTTC.

In the case of this clonotype: A much more abundant neighbour one base away suggests this may be a read error. The chain carries TRBV5-1 and TRBJ2-5, with 9 bases lining up with TRBD1. CDR1 and CDR2 from the germline V gene are SGHRS and YFSETQ. Unmatched junction bases numbered 6, after V lost 3 bases and J lost 3 bases. This CDR3 comprises 15 residues. The CDR3 spells CASSSGTGPKETQYF. CDR3 coding DNA: TGCGCCAGCAGCTCCGGGACAGGGCCCAAAGAGACCCAGTACTTC.

In its sample, this clonotype was seen many times. The V and J genes are TRBV7-2 and TRBJ2-1; D might be TRBD1 (6 bases). V was pared by 4 bases and J by 0 bases, with 13 bases between. The CDR3 spans 16 residues. Germline V CDR1 and CDR2: SGHTA, FQGNSA. The CDR3 here is CASSSQGLSSYNEQFF. In DNA form, the CDR3 reads TGTGCCAGCAGCTCACAGGGCCTTAGCTCCTACAATGAGCAGTTCTTC.

The chain links TRBV20-1 to TRBJ2-6; the D is unclear. This CDR3 has 16 amino acids. Trimming left V 5 bases short and J 4 bases short, with 18 bases between. Germline CDR1 and CDR2: DFQATT and SNEGSKA (reference sequence). This CDR3 is CSAEQYSSLGANVLTF. CDR3 coding DNA: TGCAGTGCTGAGCAGTATAGCAGCCTCGGGGCCAACGTCCTGACTTTC.

Many counts were recorded for this clonotype. The V and J genes are TRBV7-2 and TRBJ1-1, with TRBD1 matching 7 bases. Trimming at V came to 5 bases and at J to 0 bases, leaving 6 bases not matched to a gene. In germline, CDR1 is SGHTA, CDR2 FQGNSA. This CDR3 has 15 residues. The CDR3 reads CASSRQGVMNTEAFF. CDR3 bases: TGTGCCAGCAGCCGGCAGGGGGTAATGAACACTGAAGCTTTCTTT.

In regard to this clonotype: At one end the junction does not follow the germline gene, possibly because of a read error. The chain employs TRBV19 and TRBJ1-1; maybe TRBD1 (6 bases). The length of the CDR3 is 14 residues. Germline V gene sequence: CDR1 LNHDA, CDR2 SQIVND (reference sequence). CDR3 bases: TGTGCCAGTGCCCCAGGGGCATTGAACACTGAAGCTTTATTT. Its translation is CASAPGALNTEALF.